One and the same sample provided the 18 T cell receptor beta chains below, sequenced in a study of blood T cell repertoires in COVID-19. The method was immunoSEQ multiplex PCR; TCRdb's version includes in-frame clones alone and lacks a portion of them. The data contain roughly 69,000 clones, roughly three quarters of them singletons. The material sequenced was peripheral blood. The receptors originated from a man aged 55-75 years with COVID-19, enrolled during active disease.

The V and J genes are TRBV18 and TRBJ1-1; D is undetermined. Between the trimmed V and J ends, which lost 3 bases and 1 base, there was a span of 9 bases. Germline V gene sequence: CDR1 KGHSH, CDR2 LQKENI. The CDR3 is made up of 14 amino acids. CDR3 in DNA: TGTGCCAGCTCACCGAACTATGGGAACACTGAAGCTTTCTTT. Translation: CASSPNYGNTEAFF.

The DNA of the CDR3 is TGTGCCATCAGTGGGACAGTGAGGGGGTCAGCCCAGCATTTT. It yields the protein CAISGTVRGSAQHF. The V gene is TRBV10-3, the J gene TRBJ1-5; tentative D call: TRBD1 (6 bases). The CDR3 has 14 amino acids. Trimming took off 4 bases at V and 11 bases at J, with 18 bases between the two ends. Per germline, CDR1 ENHRY and CDR2 SYGVKD.

The chain carries TRBV7-2 and TRBJ2-4; tentatively, D is TRBD2 (6 bases). The V end was cut by 6 bases, the J end by 2 bases, with 14 bases between. The CDR3 runs to 15 residues. Germline loops: CDR1 SGHTA, CDR2 FQGNSA. Written as DNA, the CDR3 is TGTGCCAGCAGTCCGGGACTTACTTCCAAAAACATTCAGTACTTC. Translated: CASSPGLTSKNIQYF.

The genes are TRBV7-3 and TRBJ2-3; 8 nucleotides align to TRBD1. The CDR3 is 14 amino acids. CDR1 and CDR2 from the germline V gene are SGHTA and FQGTGA. V lost 5 bases and J lost 9; bases outside the gene matches: 10. The CDR3 protein is CASSTDRTGTTQYF. DNA for the CDR3: TGTGCCAGCAGCACCGACCGGACAGGGACAACGCAGTATTTT.

The V gene is TRBV3-1 (or the pseudogene TRBV3-2), the J gene TRBJ2-1; a weak D match, TRBD2 (6 bases). Germline CDR1 is LGHDT and CDR2 is YNNKEL (reference sequence). CDR3 size: 15 residues. Deletions cut 4 bases from V and 0 bases from J, with 10 bases between. CDR3 sequence (DNA): TGTGCCAGCAGCCGCGGGGTTAGCTCCTACAATGAGCAGTTCTTC. It translates to CASSRGVSSYNEQFF.

The chain employs TRBV18 and TRBJ2-5, with TRBD1 matching over 7 bases. The germline V gene has CDR1 KGHSH and CDR2 LQKENI. The CDR3 spans 14 residues. Germline trimming cut 3 bases from V and 1 base from J; bases unmatched to any gene: 2. CDR3 in amino acids: CASSPGQSQETQYF. For the CDR3, the DNA is TGTGCCAGCTCACCGGGACAGTCCCAAGAGACCCAGTACTTC.

CDR3 residues: CASIDPGGTYEQYF. CDR3 coding DNA: TGTGCCAGCATCGATCCAGGGGGGACCTACGAGCAGTACTTC. The chain couples TRBV28 to TRBJ2-7; perhaps TRBD1 as D (7 bases). The germline V gene encodes CDR1 MDHEN and CDR2 SYDVKM. The CDR3 sequence is 14 residues long. The V end lost 7 bases, the J end lost 2 bases, and 15 bases lay between the germline ends.

The rearrangement joins TRBV11-2 to TRBJ1-2; weak D call: TRBD1 (5 bases). Trimming left V 0 bases short and J 7 bases short, with 12 bases between. The CDR3 covers 14 residues. Per the germline V gene, CDR1 is SGHAT and CDR2 is FQNNGV. CDR3 DNA sequence: TGTGCCAGCAGCTTAGATCAGCAGGGTCTTGGCTACACCTTC. It translates to CASSLDQQGLGYTF.

The chain joins TRBV3-1 (or the pseudogene TRBV3-2) to TRBJ1-4; 10 bases are shared with TRBD1. Germline assignment: CDR1 LGHDT and CDR2 YNNKEL (reference sequence). CDR3 length equals 13 residues. Trimming at V came to 3 bases and at J to 15 bases, leaving 7 bases not matched to a gene. The CDR3 spells CASSHNRDRGLFF. The CDR3 DNA reads as TGTGCCAGCAGCCACAACCGGGACAGGGGTTTGTTTTTT.

The chain links TRBV7-9 to TRBJ1-2, with no clear D. The CDR3 runs to 12 residues. V was trimmed by 5 bases and J by 7 bases, leaving 11 bases between them. In germline, CDR1 is SEHNR, CDR2 FQNEAQ (reference sequence). The CDR3 sequence is CASSPGLVGYTF. DNA of the CDR3: TGTGCCAGCAGCCCTGGCCTCGTTGGCTACACCTTC.

The chain couples TRBV29-1 to TRBJ1-5, with 7 bases lining up with TRBD1. J was trimmed by 2 bases and V by 5 bases; bases with no gene match: 3. CDR3 length: 13 amino acids. Germline CDR1 and CDR2: SQVTM and ANQGSEA. CDR3 coding DNA: TGCAGCGTTAGCACAGGGGGCAATCAGCCCCAGCATTTT. Its translation: CSVSTGGNQPQHF. Supplemented by reference TRBV29-1 and TRBJ1-5, the full variable domain reads SAVISQKPSRDICQRGTSLTIQCQVDSQVTMMFWYRQQPGQSLTLIATANQGSEATYESGFVIDKFPISRPNLTFSTLTVSNMSPEDSSIYLCSVSTGGNQPQHFGDGTRLSIL.

The chain is built from TRBV3-1 (or the pseudogene TRBV3-2) and TRBJ2-1; D is unclear. With 5 bases removed from V and 10 bases from J, the gap between germline ends came to 15 bases. The CDR3 is made up of 13 amino acids. Germline V lookup: CDR1 LGHDT, CDR2 YNNKEL (reference sequence). The CDR3 protein is CASSATAYGEQFF. DNA of the CDR3: TGTGCCAGCAGCGCCACGGCCTACGGGGAGCAGTTCTTC.

The gene calls are TRBV30 and TRBJ1-6; 9 nucleotides match TRBD1. Looked up from germline, CDR1 is GTSNPN and CDR2 is SVGIG (reference sequence). The length of the CDR3 is 16 residues. J gave up 7 bases and V 5 bases, and 12 bases lay outside the gene matches. This CDR3 is CAWPPVGTGNNSPLHF. CDR3 coding DNA: TGTGCCTGGCCCCCCGTCGGGACAGGGAACAATTCACCCCTCCACTTT.

The gene calls are TRBV3-1 (or the pseudogene TRBV3-2) and TRBJ2-7; D is possibly TRBD2 (6 bases). CDR3 length: 15 amino acids. The V and J ends lost 4 bases and 2 bases respectively, with 15 bases between them. CDR1 is LGHDT and CDR2 is YNNKEL in the germline V gene (reference sequence). CDR3 protein: CASSPPGLATYEQYF. The CDR3 nucleotides are TGTGCCAGCAGCCCGCCGGGACTGGCAACCTACGAGCAGTACTTC.

The sample holds one count of this clone. This chain joins TRBV11-2 and TRBJ1-2; 8 nucleotides line up with TRBD1. CDR1 is SGHAT, CDR2 FQNNGV, per germline. V dropped 1 base and J dropped 7; count of bases not matched to a gene: 5. This CDR3 contains 14 residues. The CDR3 region has the DNA TGTGCCAGCAGCTTAGTCGCAGGGGGCAGTGGCTACACCTTC. Residues: CASSLVAGGSGYTF.

The V gene is TRBV11-3, the J gene TRBJ2-1, with TRBD1 identical over 11 bases. Germline CDR1 reads SGHNT; CDR2 reads YENEEA. The ends lost 4 bases at V and 15 bases at J; junction bases unmatched: 11. CDR3 length equals 14 residues. The CDR3 nucleotides read TGTGCCAGCAGCTCGAGGACAGGGGGCGCCGAACGGTTCTTC. It encodes CASSSRTGGAERFF.

This sequence joins TRBV7-2 and TRBJ2-3; D unclear. This CDR3 is built from 16 residues. Germline CDR1 SGHTA, CDR2 FQGNSA. Trimming cost V 2 bases and J 0 bases, with 12 bases left between them. The CDR3 region has the DNA TGTGCCAGCAGCTTACTAACTCGCTACAGCACAGATACGCAGTATTTT. Its translation is CASSLLTRYSTDTQYF.

The genes are TRBV29-1 and TRBJ2-1; 7 bases map to TRBD2. Trimming cost V 4 bases and J 4 bases; bases outside gene matches: 7. The CDR3 consists of 14 residues. CDR1 SQVTM and CDR2 ANQGSEA come from the germline V gene. CDR3 sequence reads: CSVGSSGGYNEQFF. The CDR3 DNA sequence: TGCAGCGTTGGGTCTTCCGGGGGGTACAATGAGCAGTTCTTC.